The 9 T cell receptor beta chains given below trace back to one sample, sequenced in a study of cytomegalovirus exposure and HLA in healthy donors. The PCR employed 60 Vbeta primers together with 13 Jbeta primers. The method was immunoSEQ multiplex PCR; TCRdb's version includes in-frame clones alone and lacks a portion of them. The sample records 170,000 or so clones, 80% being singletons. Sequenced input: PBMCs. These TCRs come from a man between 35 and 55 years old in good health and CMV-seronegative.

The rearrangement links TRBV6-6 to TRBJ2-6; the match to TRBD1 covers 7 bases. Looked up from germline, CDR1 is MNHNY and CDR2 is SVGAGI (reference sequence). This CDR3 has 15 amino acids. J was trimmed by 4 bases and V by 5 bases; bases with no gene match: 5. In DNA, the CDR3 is TGTGCCAGCAGTACGACAGGGTCCGGGGCCAACGTCCTGACTTTC. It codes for CASSTTGSGANVLTF.

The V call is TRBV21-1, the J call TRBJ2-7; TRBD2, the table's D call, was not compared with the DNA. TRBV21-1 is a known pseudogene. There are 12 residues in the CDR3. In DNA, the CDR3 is TGTGCCGTCAAAGGGAGCTCCTACGAGCAGTACTTC. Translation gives CAVKGSSYEQYF.

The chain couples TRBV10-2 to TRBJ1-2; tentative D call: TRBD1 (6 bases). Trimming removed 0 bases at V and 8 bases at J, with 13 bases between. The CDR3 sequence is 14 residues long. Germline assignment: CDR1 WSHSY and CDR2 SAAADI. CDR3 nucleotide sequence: TGCGCCAGCAGTGAGTCGGGTGTCAGGGGAGGCTACACCTTC. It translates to CASSESGVRGGYTF.

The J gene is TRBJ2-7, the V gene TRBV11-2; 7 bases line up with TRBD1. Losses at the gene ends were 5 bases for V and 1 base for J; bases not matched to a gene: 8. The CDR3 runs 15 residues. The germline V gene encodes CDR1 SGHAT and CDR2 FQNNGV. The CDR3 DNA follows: TGTGCCAGCAGCGTACAGGGGCATGGTTCCTACGAGCAGTACTTC. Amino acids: CASSVQGHGSYEQYF.

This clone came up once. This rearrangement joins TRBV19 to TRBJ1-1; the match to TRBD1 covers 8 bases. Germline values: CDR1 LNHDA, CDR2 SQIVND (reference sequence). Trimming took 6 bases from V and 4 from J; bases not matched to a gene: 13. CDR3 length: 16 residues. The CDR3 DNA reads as TGTGCCAGTAGCCATTTTGGGGCAGGGGGCGGCACTGAAGCTTTCTTT. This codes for CASSHFGAGGGTEAFF.

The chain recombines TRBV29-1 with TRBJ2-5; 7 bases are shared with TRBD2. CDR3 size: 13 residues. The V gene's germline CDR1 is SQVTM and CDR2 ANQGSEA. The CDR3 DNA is TGCAGTTTCCATCGCGCGGGGGAAGAGACCCAGTACTTC. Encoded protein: CSFHRAGEETQYF.

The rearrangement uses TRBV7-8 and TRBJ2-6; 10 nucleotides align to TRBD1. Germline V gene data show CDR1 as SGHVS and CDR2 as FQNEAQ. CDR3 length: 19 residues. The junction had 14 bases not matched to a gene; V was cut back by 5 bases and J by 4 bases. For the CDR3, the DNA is TGTGCCAGCAGCCCGGGGGTCCCGGGACAGGGGATAGGGGCCAACGTCCTGACTTTC. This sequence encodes CASSPGVPGQGIGANVLTF.

CDR3 nucleotides: TGCGCCAGCAGCCGAGGAGAGGGAGATACGCAGTATTTT. Amino acid sequence: CASSRGEGDTQYF. The chain combines TRBV5-1 with TRBJ2-3, with a possible D match to TRBD2 (5 bases). This CDR3 is 13 amino acids long. Germline assignment: CDR1 SGHRS and CDR2 YFSETQ. V shed 4 bases and J shed 5 bases, with 11 bases lying between them.

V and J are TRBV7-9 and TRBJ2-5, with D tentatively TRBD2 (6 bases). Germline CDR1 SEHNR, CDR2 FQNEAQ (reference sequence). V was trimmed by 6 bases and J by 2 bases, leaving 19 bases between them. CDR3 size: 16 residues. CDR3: CASSVGGAPSQETQYF. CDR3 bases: TGTGCCAGCAGTGTCGGAGGGGCGCCATCGCAAGAGACCCAGTACTTC.